The clone carrying this T cell receptor beta chain was found a few times. The antigen is undetermined. V was pared by 2 bases and J by 4 bases, with 5 bases of the junction left unmatched. The CDR3 has 16 amino acids. Germline CDR1 is MGHDK and CDR2 is SYGVNS. TCRdb reprocessed the 5' RACE reads via MiXCR and lists one record per CDR3 protein. The sample lists 450,000 to 600,000 distinct CDR3 sequences, around 17% seen once, with roughly 17% in the top ten. The source of the sample is a study of T cells after yellow fever vaccination. Notes on the study in general: A weaker but faster secondary response was observed, peaking on day 5 versus 15. FACS-sorted repertoires might harbor abundant contaminating clonotypes from the bulk population.

The receptor was isolated from a man aged 18 to 29 who received the YFV17D yellow fever vaccine. Specimen: PBMCs, collected 5 days after the first yellow fever vaccination. The chain recombines TRBV25-1 with TRBJ2-2; TRBD1 matches at 9 bases. In DNA form, the CDR3 reads TGTGCCAGCAGTGAACGCGGACAGGGGAGCACCGGGGAGCTGTTTTTT. Translating gives CASSERGQGSTGELFF.